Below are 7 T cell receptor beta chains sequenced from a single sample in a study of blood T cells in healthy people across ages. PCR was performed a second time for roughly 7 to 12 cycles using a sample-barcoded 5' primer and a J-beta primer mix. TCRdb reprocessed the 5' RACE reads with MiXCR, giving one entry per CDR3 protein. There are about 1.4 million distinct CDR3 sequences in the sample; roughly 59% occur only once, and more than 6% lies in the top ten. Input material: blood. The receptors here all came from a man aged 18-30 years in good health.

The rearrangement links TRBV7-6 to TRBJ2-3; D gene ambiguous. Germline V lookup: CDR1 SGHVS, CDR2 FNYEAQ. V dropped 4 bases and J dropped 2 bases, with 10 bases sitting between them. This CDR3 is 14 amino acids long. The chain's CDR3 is CASSSQSFTDTQYF. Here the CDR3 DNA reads TGTGCCAGCAGCTCACAGAGTTTCACAGATACGCAGTATTTT.

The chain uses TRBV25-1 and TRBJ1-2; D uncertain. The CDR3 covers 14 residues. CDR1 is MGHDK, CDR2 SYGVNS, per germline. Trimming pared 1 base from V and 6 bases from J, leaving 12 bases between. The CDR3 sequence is CASSEFSLSNGYTF. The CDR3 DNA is TGTGCCAGCAGTGAATTTTCCCTATCGAATGGCTACACCTTC.

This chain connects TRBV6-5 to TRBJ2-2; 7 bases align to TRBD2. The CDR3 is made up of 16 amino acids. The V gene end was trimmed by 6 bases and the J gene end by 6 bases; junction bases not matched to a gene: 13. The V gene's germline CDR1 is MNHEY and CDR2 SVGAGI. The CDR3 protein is CASRHRLAVSAGELFF. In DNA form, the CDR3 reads TGTGCCAGCAGACATAGACTAGCCGTCTCGGCCGGGGAGCTGTTTTTT.

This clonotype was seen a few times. The CDR3 reads CASRGQPNYGYTF. The CDR3 nucleotides are TGTGCCAGCAGGGGACAACCCAACTATGGCTACACCTTC. The gene calls are TRBV7-2 and TRBJ1-2, with D perhaps matching TRBD1 (6 bases). Deletions cut 6 bases from V and 2 bases from J, with 10 bases between. In germline, CDR1 is SGHTA, CDR2 FQGNSA. The CDR3 totals 13 residues.

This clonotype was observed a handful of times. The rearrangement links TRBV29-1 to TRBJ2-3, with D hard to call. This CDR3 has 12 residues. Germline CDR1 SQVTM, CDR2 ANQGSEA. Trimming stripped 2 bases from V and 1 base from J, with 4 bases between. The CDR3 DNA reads TGCAGCGTTGAAAGGGGCACAGATACGCAGTATTTT. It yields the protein CSVERGTDTQYF.

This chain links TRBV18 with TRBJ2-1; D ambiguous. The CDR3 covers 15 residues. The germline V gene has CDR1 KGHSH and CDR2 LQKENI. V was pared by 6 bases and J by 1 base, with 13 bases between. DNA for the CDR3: TGTGCCAGCTCGACCACCCTGGCATCCTACAATGAGCAGTTCTTC. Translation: CASSTTLASYNEQFF.

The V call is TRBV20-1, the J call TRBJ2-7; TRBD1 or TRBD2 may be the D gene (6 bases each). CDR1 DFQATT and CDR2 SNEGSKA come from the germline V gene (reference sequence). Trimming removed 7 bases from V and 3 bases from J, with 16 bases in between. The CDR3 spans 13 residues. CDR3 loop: CSGWDGGFYEQYF. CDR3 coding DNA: TGCAGTGGGTGGGACGGGGGCTTCTACGAGCAGTACTTC.